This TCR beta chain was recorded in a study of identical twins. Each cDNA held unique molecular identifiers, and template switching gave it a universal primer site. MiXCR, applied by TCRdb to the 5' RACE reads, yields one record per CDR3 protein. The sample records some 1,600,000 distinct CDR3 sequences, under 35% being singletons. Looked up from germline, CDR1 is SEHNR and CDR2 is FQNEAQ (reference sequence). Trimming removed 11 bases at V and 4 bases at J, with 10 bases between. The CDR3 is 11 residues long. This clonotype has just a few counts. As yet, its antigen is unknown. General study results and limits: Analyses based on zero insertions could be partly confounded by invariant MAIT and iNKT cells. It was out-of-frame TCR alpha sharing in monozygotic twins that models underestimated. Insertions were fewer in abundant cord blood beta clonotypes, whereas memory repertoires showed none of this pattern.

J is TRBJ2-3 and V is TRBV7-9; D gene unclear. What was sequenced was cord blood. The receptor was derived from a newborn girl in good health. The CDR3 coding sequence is TGTGCCGGCCACTTTGCAGATACGCAGTATTTT. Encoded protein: CAGHFADTQYF.